A selection of T cell receptor beta chains follows, all from one sample in a study of blood T cell repertoires in COVID-19. The data were produced by immunoSEQ multiplex PCR, yet TCRdb's version contains in-frame clones alone and is incomplete. The sample contains about 74,000 clones, 87% of which appear only once. Source material: peripheral blood. These receptors were collected from a woman of 80 years or more with active or convalescent COVID-19. Each CDR3 is given with its conserved first and last residue. The D gene is left open where the match is weak. Part of the rows lack a size; the others show once, few, many or a class for expanded clones.

j_call: TRBJ2-7; clone_size: .; d_call: .; v_call: TRBV7-9; cdr3_aa: CASSLDAAGIYEQYF; cdr3_nt: TGTGCCAGCAGCTTAGATGCGGCCGGAATCTACGAGCAGTACTTC
j_call: TRBJ1-2; clone_size: .; d_call: TRBD1; v_call: TRBV6-5; cdr3_aa: CASSPGQGGYTF; cdr3_nt: TGTGCCAGCAGCCCAGGACAGGGGGGCTACACCTTC
j_call: TRBJ1-3; clone_size: .; d_call: TRBD1; v_call: TRBV29-1; cdr3_aa: CSVELGTEVSGNTIYF; cdr3_nt: TGCAGCGTCGAGCTAGGGACAGAAGTCTCTGGAAACACCATATATTTT
j_call: TRBJ1-5; clone_size: once; d_call: .; v_call: TRBV19; cdr3_aa: CASSMSRGGDPQHF; cdr3_nt: TGTGCCAGTAGTATGTCCAGGGGTGGGGATCCCCAGCATTTT
j_call: TRBJ2-3; clone_size: .; d_call: TRBD2; v_call: TRBV4-1; cdr3_aa: CASSQAGGPDTQYF; cdr3_nt: TGCGCCAGCAGCCAAGCGGGGGGGCCAGATACGCAGTATTTT
j_call: TRBJ2-5; clone_size: few; d_call: TRBD2; v_call: TRBV11-2; cdr3_aa: CASSLGRAGVIQETQYF; cdr3_nt: TGTGCCAGCAGCTTAGGCAGGGCGGGGGTAATCCAAGAGACCCAGTACTTC
j_call: TRBJ1-2; clone_size: .; d_call: .; v_call: TRBV4-1; cdr3_aa: CASRPGGGAQYGYTF; cdr3_nt: TGCGCCAGCAGACCTGGGGGAGGGGCCCAGTATGGCTACACCTTC
j_call: TRBJ2-5; clone_size: .; d_call: TRBD1; v_call: TRBV7-2; cdr3_aa: CASRKQGSAQETQYF; cdr3_nt: TGTGCCAGCAGAAAACAGGGGAGCGCCCAAGAGACCCAGTACTTC
j_call: TRBJ1-1; clone_size: .; d_call: .; v_call: TRBV11-2; cdr3_aa: CASSYRLITEAFF; cdr3_nt: TGTGCCAGCAGTTACAGGCTAATTACTGAAGCTTTCTTT
j_call: TRBJ1-2; clone_size: .; d_call: .; v_call: TRBV6-2/TRBV6-3; cdr3_aa: CASSYSTFSTAYTF; cdr3_nt: TGTGCCAGCAGTTACTCGACATTTTCTACTGCCTACACCTTC
j_call: TRBJ2-1; clone_size: .; d_call: TRBD2; v_call: TRBV2; cdr3_aa: CASSSRLASSYNEQFF; cdr3_nt: TGTGCCAGCAGTTCGAGACTAGCCAGCTCCTACAATGAGCAGTTCTTC
j_call: TRBJ1-2; clone_size: .; d_call: .; v_call: TRBV6-2/TRBV6-3; cdr3_aa: CASSYRPDRNYGYTF; cdr3_nt: TGTGCCAGCAGTTATCGACCAGACAGGAATTATGGCTACACCTTC
j_call: TRBJ1-6; clone_size: .; d_call: TRBD1; v_call: TRBV18; cdr3_aa: CASSRDQQGGASSYNSPLHF; cdr3_nt: TGTGCCAGCTCACGGGACCAACAGGGGGGAGCAAGCTCCTATAATTCACCCCTCCACTTT
j_call: TRBJ2-3; clone_size: .; d_call: .; v_call: TRBV6-4; cdr3_aa: CASSDSGVDTQYF; cdr3_nt: TGTGCCAGCAGTGACTCAGGGGTAGATACGCAGTATTTT
j_call: TRBJ1-3; clone_size: .; d_call: .; v_call: TRBV7-7; cdr3_aa: CASSLGLHSGNTIYF; cdr3_nt: TGTGCTAGCAGCTTGGGACTCCACTCTGGAAACACCATATATTTT
j_call: TRBJ1-6; clone_size: .; d_call: .; v_call: TRBV7-8; cdr3_aa: CASSLEAPGVGSPLHF; cdr3_nt: TGTGCCAGCAGCTTAGAGGCCCCCGGGGTAGGTTCACCCCTCCACTTT
j_call: TRBJ2-7; clone_size: .; d_call: .; v_call: TRBV28; cdr3_aa: CASSFEGWLYEQYF; cdr3_nt: TGTGCCAGCAGTTTTGAGGGTTGGCTTTACGAGCAGTACTTC
j_call: TRBJ1-5; clone_size: .; d_call: .; v_call: TRBV30; cdr3_aa: CAWSAQLNQPQHF; cdr3_nt: TGTGCCTGGAGTGCCCAACTCAATCAGCCCCAGCATTTT
j_call: TRBJ1-2; clone_size: once; d_call: .; v_call: TRBV7-2; cdr3_aa: CASSLEDVGRHHF; cdr3_nt: TGTGCCAGCAGCTTAGAAGATGTAGGCAGACATCACTTC
j_call: TRBJ1-3; clone_size: .; d_call: .; v_call: TRBV7-2; cdr3_aa: CASSSRGAHGNTIYF; cdr3_nt: TGTGCCAGCAGTTCCCGTGGGGCTCACGGAAACACCATATATTTT
j_call: TRBJ1-4; clone_size: .; d_call: .; v_call: TRBV2; cdr3_aa: CASSVREGRGLFF; cdr3_nt: TGTGCCAGCAGTGTTAGAGAGGGCCGAGGTCTGTTTTTT
j_call: TRBJ1-6; clone_size: .; d_call: TRBD1; v_call: TRBV2; cdr3_aa: CASRRGTGGVGNSPLHF; cdr3_nt: TGTGCCAGCAGGCGGGGTACAGGGGGCGTAGGGAATTCACCCCTCCACTTT
j_call: TRBJ2-7; clone_size: .; d_call: TRBD1; v_call: TRBV11-3; cdr3_aa: CASSPWTGSYEQYF; cdr3_nt: TGTGCCAGCAGCCCCTGGACAGGAAGTTACGAGCAGTACTTC
j_call: TRBJ1-1; clone_size: once; d_call: .; v_call: TRBV28; cdr3_aa: CASSSLGSVMNTEAFF; cdr3_nt: TGTGCCAGCAGTTCACTAGGGAGTGTTATGAACACTGAAGCTTTCTTT
j_call: TRBJ1-2; clone_size: .; d_call: TRBD1; v_call: TRBV5-4; cdr3_aa: CASSSRTGGNYGYTF; cdr3_nt: TGTGCCAGCAGCTCCAGGACAGGGGGCAACTATGGCTACACCTTC
j_call: TRBJ1-2; clone_size: .; d_call: TRBD1; v_call: TRBV7-8; cdr3_aa: CASSGTGGNGYTF; cdr3_nt: TGTGCCAGCAGCGGGACAGGGGGGAATGGCTACACCTTC
j_call: TRBJ2-7; clone_size: few; d_call: .; v_call: TRBV30; cdr3_aa: CAWSVLAASSYEQYF; cdr3_nt: TGTGCCTGGAGTGTACTGGCGGCTAGCTCCTACGAGCAGTACTTC
j_call: TRBJ2-2; clone_size: .; d_call: TRBD2; v_call: TRBV7-2; cdr3_aa: CASSFHGGAQAGELFF; cdr3_nt: TGTGCCAGCAGCTTCCACGGGGGGGCCCAGGCTGGGGAGCTGTTTTTT
j_call: TRBJ1-1; clone_size: .; d_call: .; v_call: TRBV12-2; cdr3_aa: CASREHINTEAFF; cdr3_nt: TGTGCAAGTCGCGAACACATCAACACTGAAGCTTTCTTT
j_call: TRBJ2-3; clone_size: once; d_call: .; v_call: TRBV4-1; cdr3_aa: CASSQEWGRTDTQYF; cdr3_nt: TGCGCCAGCAGCCAAGAATGGGGGAGGACAGATACGCAGTATTTT
j_call: TRBJ2-3; clone_size: .; d_call: TRBD2; v_call: TRBV18; cdr3_aa: CASSPAGGADTQYF; cdr3_nt: TGTGCCAGCTCACCCGCGGGGGGAGCAGATACGCAGTATTTT
j_call: TRBJ1-2; clone_size: .; d_call: .; v_call: TRBV9; cdr3_aa: CASSEGGQNYGYTF; cdr3_nt: TGTGCCAGCAGCGAGGGGGGGCAGAACTATGGCTACACCTTC
j_call: TRBJ2-1; clone_size: .; d_call: TRBD1; v_call: TRBV7-9; cdr3_aa: CASSSPPGQGTSNEQFF; cdr3_nt: TGTGCCAGCAGCTCCCCGCCGGGACAGGGTACGTCCAATGAGCAGTTCTTC
j_call: TRBJ1-5; clone_size: .; d_call: .; v_call: TRBV21-1; cdr3_aa: CASSKAQGSPFDNQPQHF; cdr3_nt: TGTGCCAGCAGCAAAGCACAGGGGAGCCCGTTCGACAATCAGCCCCAGCATTTT
j_call: TRBJ2-3; clone_size: .; d_call: .; v_call: TRBV3-1/TRBV3-2; cdr3_aa: CASSQRGAADTQYF; cdr3_nt: TGTGCCAGCAGCCAACGGGGGGCCGCAGATACGCAGTATTTT
j_call: TRBJ2-7; clone_size: .; d_call: TRBD1; v_call: TRBV2; cdr3_aa: CASRADRDEQYF; cdr3_nt: TGTGCCAGCAGGGCCGACAGGGACGAGCAGTACTTC
j_call: TRBJ1-1; clone_size: .; d_call: .; v_call: TRBV30; cdr3_aa: CAWSSDLPGTEAFF; cdr3_nt: TGTGCCTGGAGCTCCGACCTCCCGGGGACTGAAGCTTTCTTT
j_call: TRBJ1-5; clone_size: .; d_call: .; v_call: TRBV19; cdr3_aa: CASTPSRGNQPQHF; cdr3_nt: TGTGCCAGTACCCCCTCCAGGGGCAATCAGCCCCAGCATTTT
j_call: TRBJ1-6; clone_size: .; d_call: TRBD1; v_call: TRBV2; cdr3_aa: CASTSDRVGSPLHF; cdr3_nt: TGTGCCAGCACCAGCGACAGGGTGGGATCACCCCTCCACTTT
j_call: TRBJ2-2; clone_size: .; d_call: .; v_call: TRBV7-8; cdr3_aa: CASSPRLGGVYAGELFF; cdr3_nt: TGTGCCAGCAGCCCTAGACTGGGCGGGGTATATGCCGGGGAGCTGTTTTTT
j_call: TRBJ1-2; clone_size: .; d_call: .; v_call: TRBV20-1; cdr3_aa: CSVPVGYTF; cdr3_nt: TGCAGTGTACCGGTGGGCTACACCTTC
j_call: TRBJ1-5; clone_size: .; d_call: .; v_call: TRBV3-1/TRBV3-2; cdr3_aa: CASSQEGRGNQPQHF; cdr3_nt: TGTGCCAGCAGCCAAGAAGGGCGGGGAAATCAGCCCCAGCATTTT